This T cell receptor (beta chain) emerged from a study of shared clonotypes between healthy human individuals. General study findings and limits: The small donor group covered limited genetic and exposure diversity.

Note on this clone: The target antigen is unknown.

Terminally differentiated effector memory CD45RA+ cells were excluded by CCR7 positive selection of CD45RO-negative cells. The CDR3 totals 11 residues. Trimming left V 6 bases short and J 4 bases short, with 7 bases between. Germline assignment: CDR1 MNHNS and CDR2 SASEGT. Deep-level settings were used for running the assay. Profiling relied on immunoSEQ multiplex PCR, and the TCRdb table lists in-frame clones only, not all of them. This table holds hundreds of thousands of clones, 85% to 95% found once. This receptor was identified in a woman under 40 in good health. The sample taken for sequencing was naive CD8+ T cells sorted from blood. The chain recombines TRBV6-1 with TRBJ2-7; the D is unclear. The CDR3 sequence is CASRDAYEQYF. The CDR3 DNA is TGTGCCAGCAGGGATGCATACGAGCAGTACTTC.